The T cell receptor beta chain under discussion was sequenced for a study of shared clonotypes between healthy human individuals. Study outcomes and limitations: A reduction in generation probabilities was seen for non-shared clonotypes relative to those shared by all four donors.

The study separated CD4+ cells into CD45RA+ naive and CD45RA-negative memory subsets. Deep-level running was used for the assay. Only in-frame clones appear in the TCRdb table, and some are missing; sequencing was by immunoSEQ multiplex PCR. The sample consists of 700,000 or so clones, approximately 79% of them appearing once. About this clone: The antigen is undetermined.

The CDR3 contains 16 residues. V was cut by 2 bases and J by 0 bases, with 13 bases left in between. Germline V gene lookup returns CDR1 MNHNY and CDR2 SVGAGI (reference sequence). The TCR originated in a woman in her twenties or thirties in good health. Sequenced: memory CD4+ T cells sorted from blood. The subset is: CD45RA-negative fraction. The rearrangement links TRBV6-6 to TRBJ1-1; a possible D gene is TRBD1 (5 bases). The CDR3 loop is CASSYPPGTVNTEAFF. In DNA, the CDR3 is TGTGCCAGCAGTTACCCCCCCGGGACGGTGAACACTGAAGCTTTCTTT.